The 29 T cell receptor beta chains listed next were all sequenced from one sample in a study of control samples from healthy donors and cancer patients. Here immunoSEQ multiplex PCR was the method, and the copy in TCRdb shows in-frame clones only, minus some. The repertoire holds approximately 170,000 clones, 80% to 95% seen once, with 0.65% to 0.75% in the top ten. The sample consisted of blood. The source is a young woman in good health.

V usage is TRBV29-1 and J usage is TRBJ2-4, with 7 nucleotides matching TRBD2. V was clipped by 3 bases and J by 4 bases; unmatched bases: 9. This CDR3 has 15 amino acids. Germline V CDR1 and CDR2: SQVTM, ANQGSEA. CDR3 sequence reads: CSVDWLAEQKNIQYF. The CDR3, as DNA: TGCAGCGTTGACTGGCTAGCGGAACAAAAAAACATTCAGTACTTC.

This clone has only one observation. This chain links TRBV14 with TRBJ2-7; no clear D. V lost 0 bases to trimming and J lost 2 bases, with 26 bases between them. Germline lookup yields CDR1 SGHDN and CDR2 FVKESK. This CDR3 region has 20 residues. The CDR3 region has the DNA TGTGCCAGCAGCCAAGATATCCCTAATCCGTGGGGTGGGGAACCCTACGAGCAGTACTTC. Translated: CASSQDIPNPWGGEPYEQYF.

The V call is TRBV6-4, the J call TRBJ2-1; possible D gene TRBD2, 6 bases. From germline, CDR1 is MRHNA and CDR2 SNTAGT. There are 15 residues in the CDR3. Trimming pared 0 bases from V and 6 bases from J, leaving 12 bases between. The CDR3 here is CASSDSNSGSNEQFF. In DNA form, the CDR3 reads TGTGCCAGCAGTGACTCGAATTCCGGGAGCAATGAGCAGTTCTTC.

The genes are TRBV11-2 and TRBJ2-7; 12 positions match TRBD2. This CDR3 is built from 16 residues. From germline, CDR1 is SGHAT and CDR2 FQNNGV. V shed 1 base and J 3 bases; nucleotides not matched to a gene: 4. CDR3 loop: CASSLGPGLAGYEQYF. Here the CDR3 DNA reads TGTGCCAGCAGCTTAGGTCCGGGACTAGCGGGCTACGAGCAGTACTTC. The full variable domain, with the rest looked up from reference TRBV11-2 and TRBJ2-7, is EAGVAQSPRYKIIEKRQSVAFWCNPISGHATLYWYQQILGQGPKLLIQFQNNGVVDDSQLPKDRFSAERLKGVDSTLKIQPAKLEDSAVYLCASSLGPGLAGYEQYFGPGTRLTVT.

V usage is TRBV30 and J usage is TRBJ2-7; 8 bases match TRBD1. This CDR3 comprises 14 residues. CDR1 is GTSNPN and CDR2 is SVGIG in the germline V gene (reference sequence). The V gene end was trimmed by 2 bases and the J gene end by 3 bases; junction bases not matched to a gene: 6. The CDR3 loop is CAWSSGTGHYEQYF. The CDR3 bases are TGTGCCTGGAGTAGTGGGACAGGACACTACGAGCAGTACTTC. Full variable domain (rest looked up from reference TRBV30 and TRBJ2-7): SQTIHQWPATLVQPVGSPLSLECTVEGTSNPNLYWYRQAAGRGLQLLFYSVGIGQISSEVPQNLSASRPQDRQFILSSKKLLLSDSGFYLCAWSSGTGHYEQYFGPGTRLTVT.

DNA for the CDR3: TGTGCCAGTAGTATCCGGGGGCTACCAATGAACACTGAAGCTTTCTTT. It translates to CASSIRGLPMNTEAFF. The chain uses TRBV19 and TRBJ1-1, with D possibly matching TRBD1 (6 bases). The CDR3 is 16 amino acids. Trimming stripped 3 bases from V and 0 bases from J, with 14 bases between. The germline V gene encodes CDR1 LNHDA and CDR2 SQIVND (reference sequence).

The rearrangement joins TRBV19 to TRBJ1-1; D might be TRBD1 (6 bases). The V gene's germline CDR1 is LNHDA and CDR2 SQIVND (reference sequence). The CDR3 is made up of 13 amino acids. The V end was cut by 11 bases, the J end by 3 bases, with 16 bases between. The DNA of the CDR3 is TGTGCCGCGAACCAGGGGCCATACACTGAAGCTTTCTTT. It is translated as CAANQGPYTEAFF. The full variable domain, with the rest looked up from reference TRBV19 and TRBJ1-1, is DGGITQSPKYLFRKEGQNVTLSCEQNLNHDAMYWYRQDPGQGLRLIYYSQIVNDFQKGDIAEGYSVSREKKESFPLTVTSAQKNPTAFYLCAANQGPYTEAFFGQGTRLTVV.

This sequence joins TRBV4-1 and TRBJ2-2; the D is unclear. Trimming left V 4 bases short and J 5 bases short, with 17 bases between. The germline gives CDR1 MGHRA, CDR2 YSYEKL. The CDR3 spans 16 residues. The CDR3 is CASSLEPPGTTGELFF. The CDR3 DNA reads TGCGCCAGCAGCCTAGAACCTCCCGGAACGACCGGGGAGCTGTTTTTT.

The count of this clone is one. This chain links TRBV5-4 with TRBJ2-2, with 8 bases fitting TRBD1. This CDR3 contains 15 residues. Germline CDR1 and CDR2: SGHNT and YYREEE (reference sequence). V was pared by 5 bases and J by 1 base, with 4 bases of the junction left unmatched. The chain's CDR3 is CASSAGGVNTGELFF. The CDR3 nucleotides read TGTGCCAGCAGTGCAGGGGGCGTGAACACCGGGGAGCTGTTTTTT. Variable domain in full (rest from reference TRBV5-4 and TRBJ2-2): ETGVTQSPTHLIKTRGQQVTLRCSSQSGHNTVSWYQQALGQGPQFIFQYYREEENGRGNFPPRFSGLQFPNYSSELNVNALELDDSALYLCASSAGGVNTGELFFGEGSRLTVL.

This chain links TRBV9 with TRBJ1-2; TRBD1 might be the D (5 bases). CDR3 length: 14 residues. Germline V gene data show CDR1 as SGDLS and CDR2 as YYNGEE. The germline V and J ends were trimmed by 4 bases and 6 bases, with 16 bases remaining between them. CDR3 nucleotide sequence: TGTGCCAGCAGCCCACCCGGGACGAACAATGGCTACACCTTC. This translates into CASSPPGTNNGYTF.

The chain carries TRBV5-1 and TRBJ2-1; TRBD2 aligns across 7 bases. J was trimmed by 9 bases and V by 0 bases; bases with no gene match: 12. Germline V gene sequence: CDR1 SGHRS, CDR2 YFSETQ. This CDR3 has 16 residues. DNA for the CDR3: TGCGCCAGCAGCTTGGGGGCGGCTAGCGGTGGTGGTGAGCAGTTCTTC. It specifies CASSLGAASGGGEQFF.

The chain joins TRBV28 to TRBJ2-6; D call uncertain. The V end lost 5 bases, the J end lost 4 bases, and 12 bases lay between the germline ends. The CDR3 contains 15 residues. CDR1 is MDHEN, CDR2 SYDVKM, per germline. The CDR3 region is CASSGAGAGANVLTF. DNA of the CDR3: TGTGCCAGCAGTGGTGCAGGTGCCGGGGCCAACGTCCTGACTTTC.

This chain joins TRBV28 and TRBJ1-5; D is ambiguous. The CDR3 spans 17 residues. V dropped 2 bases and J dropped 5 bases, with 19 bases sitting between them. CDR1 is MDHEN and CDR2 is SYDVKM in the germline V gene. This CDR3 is CASSLPAGLSWYQPQHF. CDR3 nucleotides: TGTGCCAGCAGTTTACCCGCAGGACTCTCGTGGTATCAGCCCCAGCATTTT. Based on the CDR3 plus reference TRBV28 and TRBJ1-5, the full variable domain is DVKVTQSSRYLVKRTGEKVFLECVQDMDHENMFWYRQDPGLGLRLIYFSYDVKMKEKGDIPEGYSVSREKKERFSLILESASTNQTSMYLCASSLPAGLSWYQPQHFGDGTRLSIL.

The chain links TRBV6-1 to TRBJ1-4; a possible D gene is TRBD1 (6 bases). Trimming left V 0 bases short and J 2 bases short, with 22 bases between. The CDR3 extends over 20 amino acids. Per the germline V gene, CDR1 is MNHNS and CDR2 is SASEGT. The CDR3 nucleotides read TGTGCCAGCAGTGAAGCGATTTTAAGGGGGGGGCTAGGGACTAATGAAAAACTGTTTTTT. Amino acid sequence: CASSEAILRGGLGTNEKLFF.

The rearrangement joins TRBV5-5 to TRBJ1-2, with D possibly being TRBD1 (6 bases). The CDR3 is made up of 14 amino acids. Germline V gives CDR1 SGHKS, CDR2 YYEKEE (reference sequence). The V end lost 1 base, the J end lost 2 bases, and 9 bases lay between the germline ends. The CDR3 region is CASSLFGQNYGYTF. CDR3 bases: TGTGCCAGCAGCTTGTTCGGACAGAACTATGGCTACACCTTC.

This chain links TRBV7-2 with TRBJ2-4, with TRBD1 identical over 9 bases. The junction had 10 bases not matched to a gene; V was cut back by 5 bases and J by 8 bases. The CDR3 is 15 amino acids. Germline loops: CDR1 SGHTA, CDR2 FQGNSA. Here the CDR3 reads CASSPEGDRVYIQYF. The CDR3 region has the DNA TGTGCCAGCAGCCCAGAGGGGGACAGGGTGTACATTCAGTACTTC.

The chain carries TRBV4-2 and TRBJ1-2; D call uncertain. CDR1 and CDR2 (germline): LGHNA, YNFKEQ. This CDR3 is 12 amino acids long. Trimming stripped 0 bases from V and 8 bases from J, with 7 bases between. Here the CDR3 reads CASSQDVEGYTF. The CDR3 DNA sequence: TGTGCCAGCAGCCAAGATGTGGAGGGCTACACCTTC.

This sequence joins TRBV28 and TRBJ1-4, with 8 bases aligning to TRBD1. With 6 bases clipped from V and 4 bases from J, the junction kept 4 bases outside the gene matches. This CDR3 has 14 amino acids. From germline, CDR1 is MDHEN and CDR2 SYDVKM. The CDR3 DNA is TGTGCCAGCAGACCGGGACAGGTTAATGAAAAACTGTTTTTT. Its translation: CASRPGQVNEKLFF.

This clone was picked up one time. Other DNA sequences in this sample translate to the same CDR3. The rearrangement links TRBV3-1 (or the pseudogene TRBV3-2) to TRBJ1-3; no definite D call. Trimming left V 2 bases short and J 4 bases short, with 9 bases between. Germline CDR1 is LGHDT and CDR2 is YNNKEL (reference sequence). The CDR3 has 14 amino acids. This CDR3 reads CASSQKGRGNTIYF. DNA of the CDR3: TGTGCCAGCAGCCAAAAAGGGCGAGGAAACACCATATATTTT.

CDR3 sequence: CATSREDSNTGELFF. The CDR3 nucleotides read TGTGCCACCAGCAGAGAGGACAGCAACACCGGGGAGCTGTTTTTT. The rearrangement joins TRBV15 to TRBJ2-2, with TRBD1 as a possible D gene (6 bases). Trimming took 0 bases from V and 2 from J, leaving 7 bases between them. The CDR3 consists of 15 residues. Germline loops: CDR1 LNHNV, CDR2 YYDKDF (reference sequence).

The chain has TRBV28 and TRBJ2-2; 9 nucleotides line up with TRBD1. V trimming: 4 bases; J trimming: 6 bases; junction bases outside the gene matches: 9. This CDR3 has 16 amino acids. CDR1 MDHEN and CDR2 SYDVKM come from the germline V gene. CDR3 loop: CASSSTGGGWAGELFF. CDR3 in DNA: TGTGCCAGCAGTTCCACAGGGGGCGGTTGGGCCGGGGAGCTGTTTTTT.

The chain's CDR3 is CASSLYPDREETQYF. In DNA form, the CDR3 reads TGTGCCAGCAGTTTATACCCGGACAGGGAAGAGACCCAGTACTTC. The V gene is TRBV27, the J gene TRBJ2-5; 8 bases match TRBD1. The ends lost 1 base at V and 3 bases at J; junction bases unmatched: 4. The CDR3 spans 15 residues. Germline values: CDR1 MNHEY, CDR2 SMNVEV (reference sequence).

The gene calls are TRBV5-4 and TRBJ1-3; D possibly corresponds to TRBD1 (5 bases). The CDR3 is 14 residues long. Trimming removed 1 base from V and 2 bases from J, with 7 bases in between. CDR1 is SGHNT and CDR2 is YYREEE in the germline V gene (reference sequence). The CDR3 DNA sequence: TGTGCCAGCAGCTTGCGGGGGGCTGGAAACACCATATATTTT. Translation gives CASSLRGAGNTIYF.

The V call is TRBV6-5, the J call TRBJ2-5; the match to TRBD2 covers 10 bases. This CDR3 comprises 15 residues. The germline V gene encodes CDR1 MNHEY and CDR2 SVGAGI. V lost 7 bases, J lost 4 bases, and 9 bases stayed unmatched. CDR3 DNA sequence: TGTGCCAGCACCAAAGAAGCGGGAGGGCCAGAGACCCAGTACTTC. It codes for CASTKEAGGPETQYF.

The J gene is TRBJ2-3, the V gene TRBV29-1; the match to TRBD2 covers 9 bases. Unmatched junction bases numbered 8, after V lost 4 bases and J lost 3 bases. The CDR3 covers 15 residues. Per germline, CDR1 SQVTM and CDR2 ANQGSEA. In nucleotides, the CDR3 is TGCAGCGTTGTTGCGGCGGGAGGGCCGACAGATACGCAGTATTTT. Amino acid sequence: CSVVAAGGPTDTQYF.

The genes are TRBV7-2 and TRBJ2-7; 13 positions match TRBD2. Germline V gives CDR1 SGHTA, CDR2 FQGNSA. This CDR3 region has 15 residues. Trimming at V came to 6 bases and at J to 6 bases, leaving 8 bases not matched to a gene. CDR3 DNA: TGTGCCAGCAGACGAGGGACTAGCGGGACTCCCGAGCAGTACTTC. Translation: CASRRGTSGTPEQYF.

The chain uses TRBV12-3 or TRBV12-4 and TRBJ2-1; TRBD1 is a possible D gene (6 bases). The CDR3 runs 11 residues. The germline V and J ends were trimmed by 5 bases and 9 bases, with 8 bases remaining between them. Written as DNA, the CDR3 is TGTGCCAGCAGTCAGACAGGTGAGCAGTTCTTC. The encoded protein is CASSQTGEQFF.

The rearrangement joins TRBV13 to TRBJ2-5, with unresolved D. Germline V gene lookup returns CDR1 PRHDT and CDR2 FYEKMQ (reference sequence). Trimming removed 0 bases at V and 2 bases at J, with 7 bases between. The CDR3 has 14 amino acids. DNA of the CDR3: TGTGCCAGCAGCTTAGGGGACGCGCAAGAGACCCAGTACTTC. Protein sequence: CASSLGDAQETQYF.

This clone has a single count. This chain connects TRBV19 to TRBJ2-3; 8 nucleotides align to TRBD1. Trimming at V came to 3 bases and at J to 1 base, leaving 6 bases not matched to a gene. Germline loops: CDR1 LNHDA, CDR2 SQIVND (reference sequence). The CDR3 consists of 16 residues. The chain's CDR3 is CASSMRGGQGTDTQYF. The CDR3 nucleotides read TGTGCCAGTAGTATGAGAGGGGGACAGGGCACAGATACGCAGTATTTT.